This TCR beta chain is from a study of blood T cell repertoires in COVID-19. Study overall: There were acute and convalescent COVID-19 samples, and they came from the United States, Italy and Spain.

Data came from immunoSEQ multiplex PCR; TCRdb stores just in-frame clones and leaves some out. The sample includes approximately 250,000 clones, 85% to 90% seen only once; the top ten take roughly 4.3%. V gave up 6 bases and J gave up 7 bases; unmatched junction bases: 9. The CDR3 totals 15 residues. From germline, CDR1 is MNHEY and CDR2 SMNVEV (reference sequence). The chain has TRBV27 and TRBJ1-5, with TRBD1 identical over 10 bases. Sequenced input: PBMCs or T cells enriched from blood (not recorded which). The clonotype was recovered from a woman aged 30 to 39 with acute COVID-19. The CDR3 region has the DNA TGTGCCAGCAGGCCGGGACAGGGGACGCTACAGCCCCAGCATTTT. Its translation: CASRPGQGTLQPQHF.